This is a list of T cell receptor beta chains from one sample in a study of blood T cells in healthy people across ages. TCRdb processed the 5' RACE reads anew with MiXCR; each CDR3 protein has one entry. Of some 1.7 million distinct CDR3 sequences listed, roughly 28% are singletons. Sequences were obtained from blood. These receptors came from a woman aged 25-40 years in good health. Both conserved end residues are part of each CDR3. D genes are given only for firm matches. Size values are once, few and many counts, or a class for expanded clones, and some rows have none.

V	D	J	size	DNA	CDR3
TRBV12-3/TRBV12-4	NA	TRBJ1-4	few	TGTGCCAGCAGCCTGGCCGGGAGGAAGGAAAAACTGTTTTTT	CASSLAGRKEKLFF
TRBV29-1	NA	TRBJ1-2	many	TGCAGCGACCTGACAGGCTTCAATGGCTACACCTTC	CSDLTGFNGYTF
TRBV2	TRBD2	TRBJ2-1	many	TGTGCCAGCACTGGACTAGCGGGTTACAATGAGCAGTTCTTC	CASTGLAGYNEQFF
TRBV29-1	NA	TRBJ2-7	many	TGCAGCGCCGTTGGGATCACCCAGGGACCGTACTTC	CSAVGITQGPYF
TRBV12-3/TRBV12-4	NA	TRBJ1-1	NA	TGTGCCAGCACGGACCTTGGGCTAAGAGAAACTGAAGCTTTCTTT	CASTDLGLRETEAFF
TRBV4-2	NA	TRBJ2-3	few	TGTGCCAGCAGCCAAGATTTCGCGGGTTACGATACGCAGTATTTT	CASSQDFAGYDTQYF
TRBV6-6	NA	TRBJ2-3	NA	TGTGCCAGCAGTTACCCTAGGGCCTCGGGCACAGATACGCAGTATTTT	CASSYPRASGTDTQYF
TRBV29-1	TRBD2	TRBJ2-3	few	TGCAGCGTCGCGGGGGGGCCCTCAGATACGCAGTATTTT	CSVAGGPSDTQYF
TRBV5-1	TRBD2	TRBJ2-3	few	TGCGCCAGCATCGGGCTAGCGGGGGAAGATACGCAGTATTTT	CASIGLAGEDTQYF
TRBV11-2	NA	TRBJ1-2	NA	TGTGCCAGCAGCTCCAACCCCGGGACGTATTTC	CASSSNPGTYF
TRBV4-1	TRBD2	TRBJ2-1	NA	TGCGCCAGCACCATAACTAGCGGGAGTTCCTACAATGAGCAGTTCTTC	CASTITSGSSYNEQFF
TRBV28	TRBD1	TRBJ1-6	NA	TGTGCCAGCAGCCCGGTCCCGGGACAGGGAAAAGGACCACCCCTCCACTTT	CASSPVPGQGKGPPLHF
TRBV5-1	NA	TRBJ2-1	few	TGCGCCAGCAGAGGCGGGGCCTCGGAGCAGTTCTTC	CASRGGASEQFF
TRBV29-1	TRBD2	TRBJ2-7	NA	TGCAGCGCCGCGCAGACTAGCGGGGGGTTTGGGCCGTACTTC	CSAAQTSGGFGPYF
TRBV21-1	NA	TRBJ2-1	NA	TGTGCCAGCAGCAAGGGACGACTAGAGGAGTTCTTC	CASSKGRLEEFF
TRBV28	NA	TRBJ1-6	NA	TGTGCCAGCAGTTTACCGAGCTCCTATAATTCATCCCTCCACTTT	CASSLPSSYNSSLHF
TRBV27	NA	TRBJ2-5	NA	TGTGCCAGCAGTTCCAGGGGCAGCGGAGAGACCCAGTACTTC	CASSSRGSGETQYF
TRBV6-6	NA	TRBJ2-2	once	TGTGCCAGCAGTTCCGACGGGAACGGGGTCAGCGGGGAGCTGTTTTTT	CASSSDGNGVSGELFF
TRBV11-2	TRBD1	TRBJ2-1	few	TGTGCCGGCAGCTTGGTCTCGGGACAGAGGAACAATGAGCAGTTCTTC	CAGSLVSGQRNNEQFF
TRBV29-1	TRBD2	TRBJ2-3	few	TGCAGCGTAACTAGCGGGGAAACAGATACGCAGTATTTT	CSVTSGETDTQYF
TRBV5-4	NA	TRBJ2-7	NA	TGTGCCAGCAGCCGACGCTTCGACGAGCAGTACTTC	CASSRRFDEQYF
TRBV5-1	TRBD1	TRBJ1-5	NA	TGCGCCAGCAGCCCGGAGGGAGGGGGCGCGTGTTCAGCCCAGCATTTT	CASSPEGGGACSAQHF
TRBV28	NA	TRBJ1-6	NA	TGTGCCAGCAGGGCCGGGACCGCTGAATTGCCCCTCCACTTT	CASRAGTAELPLHF
TRBV28	TRBD1	TRBJ1-2	NA	TGTGCCAGCAGTCCGGGACAGGGGGCAACTAACTATGACTACACCTTC	CASSPGQGATNYDYTF
TRBV9	NA	TRBJ1-1	NA	TGTGCCAGCAGCGTAGTGTCAGGGACCACTGAAGCTTTCTTT	CASSVVSGTTEAFF
TRBV4-1	TRBD1	TRBJ2-7	many	TGCGCCAGCAGCCAAGTACACAGGGGGCCTTCCTACGAGCAGTACTTC	CASSQVHRGPSYEQYF
TRBV4-2	TRBD2	TRBJ2-4	NA	TGTGCCAGCAACGGGGGGGCGGGGAACATTCAGTACTTC	CASNGGAGNIQYF
TRBV12-3/TRBV12-4	NA	TRBJ2-3	NA	TGTGCCAGCAGCCTCTGGTCCGGGGACTCGCGCGCTCGCACAGATACGCAGTATTTT	CASSLWSGDSRARTDTQYF